What follows describes a single T cell receptor (beta chain). A read error may account for a junction end that differs from germline. It was from roughly 20-30 mg of unsorted bulk tissue that RNA and DNA were co-extracted. All tumor specimens exceeded 75% viable tumor cells. The researchers produced TCR beta cDNA from approximately 550 ng total RNA with a constant-region primer. It was through three nested multiplex PCR rounds of slightly modified ARM-PCR that TCR beta libraries arose. A C-beta reverse primer and TRBV1-TRBV30 forward primers served in each of the first two PCR rounds, at 10 cycles apiece. MiXCR, applied by TCRdb to the multiplex PCR reads, yields one record per CDR3 protein. The sample has tens of thousands of distinct CDR3 sequences, approximately 70% seen once. These data are taken from a study of tumor-infiltrating lymphocytes in primary liver carcinoma. This CDR3 has 14 amino acids. Germline CDR1 WSHSY, CDR2 SAAADI.

V is TRBV10-2 and J is TRBJ2-1, with D possibly TRBD2 on 6 matching bases. Sequenced: liver tumor tissue from sampling region 5. Subset: tumor region T5, tumor centre. This sequence was found in a man aged 40-49 years with primary liver carcinoma and hepatitis B virus infection. In DNA, the CDR3 is TGCGCCAGCAGCGGATTTGGGGGGAGGAATGAACAGTTCTTC. This encodes CASSGFGGRNEQFF.